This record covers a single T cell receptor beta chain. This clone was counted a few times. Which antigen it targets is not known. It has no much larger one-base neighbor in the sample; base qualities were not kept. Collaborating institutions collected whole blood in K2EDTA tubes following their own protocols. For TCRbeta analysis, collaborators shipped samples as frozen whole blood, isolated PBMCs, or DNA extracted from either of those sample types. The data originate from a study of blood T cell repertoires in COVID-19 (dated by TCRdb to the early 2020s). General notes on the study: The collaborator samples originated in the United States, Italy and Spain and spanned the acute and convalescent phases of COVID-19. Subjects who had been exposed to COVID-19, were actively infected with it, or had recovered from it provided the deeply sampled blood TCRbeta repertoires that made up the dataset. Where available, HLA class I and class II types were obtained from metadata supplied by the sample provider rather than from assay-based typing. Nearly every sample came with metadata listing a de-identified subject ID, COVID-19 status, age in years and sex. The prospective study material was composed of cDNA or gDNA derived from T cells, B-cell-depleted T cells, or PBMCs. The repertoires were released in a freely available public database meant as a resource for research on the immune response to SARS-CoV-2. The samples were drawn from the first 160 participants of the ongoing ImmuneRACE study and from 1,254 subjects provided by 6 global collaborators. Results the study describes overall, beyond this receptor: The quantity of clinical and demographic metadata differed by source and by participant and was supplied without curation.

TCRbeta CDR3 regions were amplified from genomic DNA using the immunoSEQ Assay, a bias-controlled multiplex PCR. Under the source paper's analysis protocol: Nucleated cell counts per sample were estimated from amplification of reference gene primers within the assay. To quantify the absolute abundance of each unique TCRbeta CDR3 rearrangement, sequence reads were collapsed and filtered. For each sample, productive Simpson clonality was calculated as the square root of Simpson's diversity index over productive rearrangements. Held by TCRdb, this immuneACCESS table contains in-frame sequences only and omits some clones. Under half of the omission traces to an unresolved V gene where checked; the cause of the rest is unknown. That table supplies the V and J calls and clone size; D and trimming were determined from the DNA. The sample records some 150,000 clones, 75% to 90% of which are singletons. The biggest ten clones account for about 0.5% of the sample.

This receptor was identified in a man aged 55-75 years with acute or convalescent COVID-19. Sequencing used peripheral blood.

The CDR3 amino acid sequence is: CASSATGADTEAFF. The nucleotides are TGTGCCAGCAGCGCGACAGGAGCGGACACTGAAGCTTTCTTT. Rearrangement joined TRBV7-3 to TRBJ1-1; TRBD1 is a weak D gene call, 6 bases matching. There are 14 amino acids in the CDR3, from cysteine to phenylalanine inclusive. Solely the CDR3 DNA is kept, with 42 bases framed from the first base. V is reduced by 5 bases and J by 3 bases, leaving a spacing of 13 bases between them. As encoded in the germline V gene, CDR1 is SGHTA while CDR2 is FQGTGA.